The 3 T cell receptor beta chains given below trace back to one sample, sequenced in a study of blood T cell repertoires in COVID-19. Using immunoSEQ multiplex PCR, the repertoire was profiled, and TCRdb retains in-frame clones only, with some absent. This table has 210,000 or so clones, under 90% appearing once. Sequencing used PBMCs or T cells enriched from blood (not recorded which). The receptors originated from a man in his sixties who had recovered from COVID-19.

The table lists this clone with many counts. The chain combines TRBV10-3 with TRBJ2-3; perhaps TRBD2 as D (5 bases). The germline gives CDR1 ENHRY, CDR2 SYGVKD. The CDR3 spans 13 residues. Trimming took 4 bases from V and 3 from J, leaving 8 bases between them. This CDR3 is CAISGGLTDTQYF. CDR3 bases: TGTGCCATCAGTGGAGGACTTACAGATACGCAGTATTTT.

J is TRBJ2-5 and V is TRBV5-1, with 9 bases identical to TRBD2. V was pared by 0 bases and J by 5 bases, with 8 bases of the junction left unmatched. CDR3 length: 16 residues. Germline V gene sequence: CDR1 SGHRS, CDR2 YFSETQ. The chain's CDR3 is CASSLVGASGVETQYF. The DNA for the CDR3 is TGCGCCAGCAGCTTGGTAGGGGCTAGCGGGGTGGAGACCCAGTACTTC.

The genes are TRBV30 and TRBJ1-1; TRBD1 matches 9 bases. CDR3 length: 15 residues. Unmatched junction bases numbered 6, after V lost 3 bases and J lost 1 base. In germline, CDR1 is GTSNPN, CDR2 SVGIG (reference sequence). The CDR3 here is CAWRGKQGANTEAFF. CDR3 DNA: TGTGCCTGGAGGGGAAAACAGGGGGCGAACACTGAAGCTTTCTTT.